The 22 T cell receptor beta chains reported below all come from one sample, sequenced in a study of response to subunit inactivated influenza vaccine. MiXCR was run by TCRdb on the RT-PCR reads, yielding one entry per CDR3 protein. The sample has 450,000 to 600,000 distinct CDR3 sequences; 6% to 9% are singletons. The material was PBMCs from blood, obtained less than 30 months after vaccination. The receptors were sampled from a man aged 50 to 75 who received an inactivated influenza vaccine.

This clonotype was detected many times. V is TRBV12-3 or TRBV12-4 and J is TRBJ1-4, with TRBD1 matching 7 bases. Losses at the gene ends were 5 bases for V and 4 bases for J; bases not matched to a gene: 1. This CDR3 spans 13 amino acids. The CDR3 DNA reads TGTGCCAGCAGTGGACAGGTTAATGAAAAACTGTTTTTT. It encodes CASSGQVNEKLFF.

This clonotype was seen at least ten times. The chain is built from TRBV6-2 or TRBV6-3 and TRBJ1-2; 7 bases are a match to TRBD1. CDR1 and CDR2 from the germline V gene are MNHEY and SVGEGT. CDR3 length: 17 residues. Trimming at V came to 2 bases and at J to 2 bases, leaving 11 bases not matched to a gene. The CDR3 is CASSYEHWDRTNYGYTF. The CDR3 nucleotides are TGTGCCAGCAGTTACGAACATTGGGACAGAACAAACTATGGCTACACCTTC.

The chain links TRBV7-7 to TRBJ2-3; TRBD1 aligns across 10 bases. Trimming cost V 1 base and J 1 base; bases outside gene matches: 5. Germline V lookup: CDR1 SSHAT, CDR2 FNYEAQ (reference sequence). This CDR3 has 17 amino acids. The CDR3 spells CASSLGVGTGGTDTQYF. Here the CDR3 DNA reads TGTGCCAGCAGCTTAGGAGTTGGGACAGGGGGCACAGATACGCAGTATTTT. Together with reference TRBV7-7 and TRBJ2-3, the CDR3 gives the full variable domain: GAGVSQSPRYKVTKRGQDVTLRCDPISSHATLYWYQQALGQGPEFLTYFNYEAQPDKSGLPSDRFSAERPEGSISTLTIQRTEQRDSAMYRCASSLGVGTGGTDTQYFGPGTRLTVL.

As DNA, the CDR3 is TGTGCCAGCAGCTTCCCCAAAAACATTCAGTACTTC. Translated, it gives CASSFPKNIQYF. J is TRBJ2-4 and V is TRBV21-1. TRBV21-1 is classified as a pseudogene. The CDR3 has 12 residues.

This clonotype has just a few counts. The rearrangement uses TRBV27 and TRBJ2-7; the D gene is possibly TRBD1 (6 bases). CDR3 length: 14 amino acids. Trimming took off 0 bases at V and 4 bases at J, with 10 bases between the two ends. Looked up from germline, CDR1 is MNHEY and CDR2 is SMNVEV (reference sequence). The CDR3 DNA reads TGTGCCAGCAGTTTATCTGGGACAATATACGAGCAGTACTTC. This codes for CASSLSGTIYEQYF.

This clonotype showed up just a few times. This chain uses TRBV2 with TRBJ2-3; D is perhaps TRBD2 (5 bases). The CDR3 spans 15 residues. Germline V gene sequence: CDR1 SNHLY, CDR2 FYNNEI. Trimming took 6 bases from V and 0 from J, leaving 13 bases between them. The DNA of the CDR3 is TGTGCCAGCAGATCCCGGACTCTTAGCACAGATACGCAGTATTTT. Amino acids: CASRSRTLSTDTQYF.

J is TRBJ1-5 and V is TRBV7-2; perhaps TRBD1 as D (6 bases). Per the germline V gene, CDR1 is SGHTA and CDR2 is FQGNSA. There are 13 residues in the CDR3. V gave up 5 bases and J gave up 5 bases, with 10 bases separating them. In nucleotides, the CDR3 is TGTGCCAGCAGCCCCTGGACAGATCAGCCCCAGCATTTT. Translated: CASSPWTDQPQHF.

This clonotype showed up just a few times. The J gene is TRBJ2-1, the V gene TRBV9; a weak D match, TRBD1 (6 bases). The CDR3 covers 14 residues. V lost 0 bases and J lost 8, with 12 bases in between. Germline assignment: CDR1 SGDLS and CDR2 YYNGEE. The CDR3 DNA sequence: TGTGCCAGCAGCGTAGACAGGGTGGGAGATGAGCAGTTCTTC. Translation gives CASSVDRVGDEQFF.

V usage is TRBV9 and J usage is TRBJ2-1; D is possibly TRBD1 or TRBD2 (6 bases each). This CDR3 region has 16 residues. Germline CDR1 reads SGDLS; CDR2 reads YYNGEE. The V gene lost 0 bases and the J gene lost 8 bases, with 18 bases spanning the gap. DNA of the CDR3: TGTGCCAGCAGCGTAGCGGGGGCGGGAAGTGTCGATGAGCAGTTCTTC. Residues: CASSVAGAGSVDEQFF.

This rearrangement joins TRBV9 to TRBJ2-7; TRBD1 matches at 10 bases. Trimming removed 5 bases from V and 7 bases from J; junction bases left unmatched: 12. The CDR3 consists of 15 residues. From germline, CDR1 is SGDLS and CDR2 YYNGEE. In nucleotides, the CDR3 is TGTGCCAGCAGTTCCAGGGGGACAGGGGACAGTGAGCAGTACTTC. It codes for CASSSRGTGDSEQYF.

The gene calls are TRBV20-1 and TRBJ1-5; 7 bases align to TRBD1. The CDR3 has 18 residues. V shed 0 bases, J shed 2 bases, and the junction held 13 bases outside the gene matches. Germline V gives CDR1 DFQATT, CDR2 SNEGSKA (reference sequence). CDR3 residues: CSARDYPRQGRRNQPQHF. CDR3 DNA: TGCAGTGCTAGAGACTACCCCAGACAGGGTCGGCGCAATCAGCCCCAGCATTTT.

This rearrangement joins TRBV6-1 to TRBJ1-1; D remains unclear. This CDR3 comprises 16 residues. In germline, CDR1 is MNHNS, CDR2 SASEGT. V gave up 5 bases and J gave up 1 base, with 17 bases separating them. The DNA of the CDR3 is TGTGCCAGCAGTCCGTCACAGTGGACCCAGAACACTGAAGCTTTCTTT. This encodes CASSPSQWTQNTEAFF.

This clonotype was counted a few times. The chain couples TRBV27 to TRBJ2-3; possible D gene TRBD1, 6 bases. The germline CDR1 and CDR2 sequences are MNHEY and SMNVEV (reference sequence). V lost 8 bases and J 0 bases, leaving 9 bases between the germline ends. This CDR3 has 13 amino acids. The CDR3 nucleotides are TGTGCCAGCGCAACAGGGAGCACAGATACGCAGTATTTT. Translating it yields CASATGSTDTQYF.

A few counts support this clonotype. The chain uses TRBV7-9 and TRBJ1-1, with D perhaps TRBD1 (6 bases). The CDR3 is made up of 14 amino acids. CDR1 and CDR2 from the germline V gene are SEHNR and FQNEAQ (reference sequence). Between the trimmed V and J ends, which lost 5 bases and 1 base, there was a span of 11 bases. This CDR3 reads CASSRDTGNTEAFF. CDR3 DNA: TGTGCCAGCAGCAGGGACACAGGGAACACTGAAGCTTTCTTT.

The table lists this clonotype with a few counts. The chain has TRBV5-5 and TRBJ1-1; D possibly corresponds to TRBD1 (5 bases). The CDR3 consists of 15 residues. Germline CDR1 and CDR2: SGHKS and YYEKEE (reference sequence). V was shortened by 4 bases and J by 0 bases, with 13 bases between the two germline ends. The CDR3 DNA reads TGTGCCAGCAGCCCCGCAGGGTACATGAACACTGAAGCTTTCTTT. Residues: CASSPAGYMNTEAFF.

There are many counts of this clonotype. The rearrangement uses TRBV24-1 and TRBJ2-5; the match to TRBD1 covers 9 bases. The germline gives CDR1 KGHDR, CDR2 SFDVKD. The junction had 7 bases not matched to a gene; V was cut back by 4 bases and J by 2 bases. The CDR3 extends over 16 amino acids. CDR3 in amino acids: CATSEEGQGPQETQYF. The CDR3 nucleotides read TGTGCCACCAGTGAGGAGGGACAGGGACCGCAAGAGACCCAGTACTTC.

This chain joins TRBV4-2 and TRBJ2-2, with a possible D match to TRBD2 (6 bases). The CDR3 runs to 15 residues. Germline values: CDR1 LGHNA, CDR2 YNFKEQ. V shed 7 bases and J shed 4 bases, with 16 bases lying between them. The CDR3 bases are TGTGCCAGCACCGCGGCCGGGAGTAGCACCGGGGAGCTGTTTTTT. Amino acid sequence: CASTAAGSSTGELFF.

This rearrangement joins TRBV7-2 to TRBJ2-4; 7 bases fit TRBD2. CDR1 is SGHTA, CDR2 FQGNSA, per germline. V lost 0 bases, J lost 7 bases, and 9 bases stayed unmatched. The CDR3 consists of 16 residues. The CDR3 reads CASSLAASGGGNIQYF. As DNA, the CDR3 is TGTGCCAGCAGCTTAGCTGCGTCGGGGGGTGGGAACATTCAGTACTTC.

In this sample, this clonotype turned up a few times. The chain couples TRBV24-1 to TRBJ2-3; 12 bases match TRBD2. V trimming: 4 bases; J trimming: 1 base; junction bases outside the gene matches: 2. There are 16 residues in the CDR3. Germline V gives CDR1 KGHDR, CDR2 SFDVKD. CDR3 in DNA: TGTGCCACCAGTGACCCTAGCGGGAGGGGCACAGATACGCAGTATTTT. This gives the protein CATSDPSGRGTDTQYF.

V and J are TRBV5-1 and TRBJ2-2; D is undetermined. Per germline, CDR1 SGHRS and CDR2 YFSETQ. Trimming removed 3 bases from V and 1 base from J, with 4 bases in between. The CDR3 totals 13 residues. CDR3 nucleotide sequence: TGCGCCAGCAGCTCAGAGAACACCGGGGAGCTGTTTTTT. Translated: CASSSENTGELFF.

This clonotype came up a few times. J is TRBJ2-3 and V is TRBV5-5, with 7 bases lining up with TRBD1. CDR3 size: 14 residues. Germline V gene data show CDR1 as SGHKS and CDR2 as YYEKEE (reference sequence). With V trimmed by 5 bases and J by 0 bases, 3 bases remained unmatched. CDR3 loop: CASRTGFSTDTQYF. The CDR3 DNA reads as TGTGCCAGCAGGACAGGGTTTAGCACAGATACGCAGTATTTT.

This clonotype was observed at least ten times. This sequence joins TRBV4-1 and TRBJ1-5; D unresolved. The ends were cut back, 1 base at V and 4 bases at J, with 11 bases in the middle. The CDR3 runs 15 residues. Germline loops: CDR1 MGHRA, CDR2 YSYEKL. As DNA, the CDR3 is TGCGCCAGCAGCCAAGGGGTGTTGGGGAATCAGCCCCAGCATTTT. It translates to CASSQGVLGNQPQHF.